This is a list of T cell receptor beta chains from one sample in a study of blood T cell repertoires in COVID-19. Sequencing was performed with immunoSEQ multiplex PCR; in TCRdb, only in-frame clones are kept and a portion is missing. Of 30,000 to 35,000 clones detected, around 85% appear once; the ten largest clones hold roughly 15%. Sequenced: peripheral blood. The origin of the receptors is a human donor with acute or convalescent COVID-19. The donor label of this sample is uncertain. Both conserved end residues are part of each CDR3. Fields, in order: V gene, clone size, J gene, D gene, CDR3 protein, CDR3 DNA. A D gene is named only where the DNA matches it firmly. Clone size appears in some rows only: once, few, many, or a class for an expanded clone.

TRBV28	-	TRBJ2-5	-	CASSSRRGLQETQYF	TGTGCCAGCAGTTCGCGGAGGGGCCTCCAAGAGACCCAGTACTTC
TRBV15	-	TRBJ2-7	-	CATSRDFGGEQYF	TGTGCCACCAGCAGAGATTTCGGCGGCGAGCAGTACTTC
TRBV24-1	-	TRBJ1-1	-	CATRGAVTEAFF	TGTGCCACCAGGGGAGCCGTCACTGAAGCTTTCTTT
TRBV4-3	-	TRBJ1-3	-	CASSQDSTVLNTIYF	TGCGCCAGCAGCCAAGATTCAACAGTTCTAAACACCATATATTTT
TRBV18	-	TRBJ2-6	-	CASSPNPPGGSGANVLTF	TGTGCCAGCTCACCAAACCCCCCGGGTGGCTCTGGGGCCAACGTCCTGACTTTC
TRBV30	-	TRBJ1-5	TRBD1	CAWSKTGDYSNQPQHF	TGTGCCTGGAGTAAGACAGGGGATTATAGCAATCAGCCCCAGCATTTT
TRBV7-2	-	TRBJ2-5	TRBD2	CASSLATSGAGETQYF	TGTGCCAGCAGCTTAGCAACCAGCGGGGCCGGAGAGACCCAGTACTTC
TRBV7-7	-	TRBJ2-7	TRBD2	CANRMAGGPFEQYF	TGTGCTAACAGGATGGCGGGAGGGCCTTTCGAGCAGTACTTC
TRBV5-1	-	TRBJ1-3	TRBD1	CASSLGQDGNTIYF	TGCGCCAGCAGCTTAGGACAGGACGGAAACACCATATATTTT
TRBV10-2	-	TRBJ1-1	TRBD1	CAGRDRLNTEAFF	TGCGCCGGGAGGGACAGGCTGAACACTGAAGCTTTCTTT
TRBV3-1/TRBV3-2	-	TRBJ1-1	-	CASSQVSSGNTEAFF	TGTGCCAGCAGCCAAGTATCTTCGGGGAACACTGAAGCTTTCTTT
TRBV5-1	few	TRBJ1-5	-	CASSPAWGGNQPQHF	TGCGCCAGCAGCCCTGCCTGGGGGGGAAATCAGCCCCAGCATTTT
TRBV18	-	TRBJ2-1	TRBD1	CASSRQRDRVSNEQFF	TGTGCCAGCTCACGACAAAGGGACAGAGTCTCCAATGAGCAGTTCTTC
TRBV20-1	-	TRBJ1-1	TRBD1	CSASAGTGGTEAFF	TGCAGTGCTAGTGCCGGGACAGGGGGCACTGAAGCTTTCTTT
TRBV4-3	-	TRBJ2-7	-	CASSQGNKILEDEQYF	TGCGCCAGCAGCCAAGGAAACAAGATTCTGGAGGACGAGCAGTACTTC
TRBV9	-	TRBJ1-4	TRBD1	CASSAQGATSTNEKLFF	TGTGCCAGCAGCGCCCAGGGGGCCACCTCAACTAATGAAAAACTGTTTTTT
TRBV28	-	TRBJ1-4	TRBD1	CATSDRADEKLFF	TGTGCCACTAGCGACAGGGCAGATGAAAAACTGTTTTTT
TRBV9	-	TRBJ2-1	-	CASSVDPSIYNEQFF	TGTGCCAGCAGCGTAGATCCTAGCATATACAATGAGCAGTTCTTC
TRBV29-1	-	TRBJ1-2	-	CSVTKTGNYGYTF	TGCAGCGTTACTAAGACAGGAAACTATGGCTACACCTTC
TRBV30	-	TRBJ1-2	-	CAWSTGERGYTF	TGTGCCTGGAGTACCGGGGAGCGTGGCTACACCTTC
TRBV18	-	TRBJ1-5	-	CASSPQAGSYFQPQHF	TGTGCCAGCTCACCCCAAGCAGGATCTTACTTCCAGCCCCAGCATTTT
TRBV4-3	-	TRBJ2-6	TRBD2	CASSQDDIAGTGANVLTF	TGCGCCAGCAGCCAAGATGACATAGCGGGAACTGGGGCCAACGTCCTGACTTTC
TRBV3-1/TRBV3-2	-	TRBJ1-2	-	CASSSKSNRAGYTF	TGTGCCAGCAGCTCTAAATCGAACAGGGCTGGCTACACCTTC
TRBV18	-	TRBJ1-4	-	CASSPISGTATNEKLFF	TGTGCCAGCTCACCTATATCCGGGACTGCAACTAATGAAAAACTGTTTTTT
TRBV9	-	TRBJ1-1	-	CASSRRSLNTEAFF	TGTGCCAGCAGCCGAAGGAGCCTTAACACTGAAGCTTTCTTT
TRBV5-1	-	TRBJ2-3	-	CASSLADGGADTQYF	TGCGCCAGCAGCTTGGCAGACGGCGGCGCAGATACGCAGTATTTT
TRBV18	-	TRBJ1-4	-	CASSPTAGEKLFF	TGTGCCAGCTCACCCACAGCGGGAGAAAAACTGTTTTTT
TRBV12-3/TRBV12-4	-	TRBJ2-6	-	CASYLTGANVLTF	TGTGCCAGCTACTTGACTGGGGCCAACGTCCTGACTTTC
TRBV7-9	-	TRBJ1-2	-	CATHALQAGGGYTF	TGTGCCACCCACGCCCTTCAGGCGGGAGGCGGCTACACCTTC
TRBV11-3	-	TRBJ1-1	-	CASSLVGRAFF	TGTGCCAGCAGCTTAGTGGGGAGAGCTTTCTTT
TRBV3-1/TRBV3-2	-	TRBJ2-1	TRBD2	CASSTSGGIREQFF	TGTGCCAGCAGCACTAGCGGGGGGATTAGGGAGCAGTTCTTC
TRBV30	-	TRBJ1-2	-	CAWSNHGQSRGGYTF	TGTGCCTGGAGTAACCACGGGCAGTCCCGAGGGGGCTACACCTTC
TRBV3-1/TRBV3-2	-	TRBJ1-2	TRBD1	CASSQAGQQGKGGYTF	TGTGCCAGCAGCCAAGCGGGTCAACAGGGGAAAGGAGGCTACACCTTC
TRBV25-1	-	TRBJ1-1	-	CASSSGGSREAFF	TGTGCCAGCAGCTCGGGAGGGTCCCGTGAAGCTTTCTTT
TRBV6-5	-	TRBJ1-1	TRBD1	CASSYSRGRGAFF	TGTGCCAGCAGTTACAGTAGGGGGCGCGGGGCTTTCTTT
TRBV2	-	TRBJ2-1	TRBD2	CASTRTSGTYNEQFF	TGTGCCAGCACACGGACTAGCGGGACCTACAATGAGCAGTTCTTC
TRBV4-3	-	TRBJ2-2	TRBD2	CASSQGLGLADYTGELFF	TGCGCCAGCAGCCAAGGTTTAGGTCTAGCGGACTACACCGGGGAGCTGTTTTTT
TRBV4-3	few	TRBJ1-5	TRBD1	CASSQDDRGGGNQPQHF	TGCGCCAGCAGCCAAGATGACAGGGGAGGGGGCAATCAGCCCCAGCATTTT
TRBV20-1	once	TRBJ2-1	TRBD2	CSTSGGELRNNEQFF	TGCAGTACAAGTGGGGGGGAGCTAAGAAACAATGAGCAGTTCTTC
TRBV4-2	-	TRBJ2-3	-	CASSQDDLTDTQYF	TGTGCCAGCAGCCAAGATGACTTAACAGATACGCAGTATTTT
TRBV6-5	-	TRBJ2-1	-	CASSWRPEDNEQFF	TGTGCCAGCAGTTGGAGGCCCGAGGACAATGAGCAGTTCTTC
TRBV12-3/TRBV12-4	-	TRBJ1-1	-	CASRARRGSEAFF	TGTGCCAGCAGGGCAAGGCGCGGCTCTGAAGCTTTCTTT
TRBV18	-	TRBJ1-5	-	CASSPDSGNQPQHF	TGTGCCAGCTCCCCAGACAGCGGCAATCAGCCCCAGCATTTT
TRBV4-3	-	TRBJ2-1	TRBD1	CASSQDAGQVQRGEQFF	TGCGCCAGCAGCCAAGATGCGGGACAGGTTCAACGGGGTGAGCAGTTCTTC
TRBV10-3	-	TRBJ2-1	-	CAISKGGASLFNEQFF	TGTGCCATCAGTAAAGGGGGGGCCAGTTTGTTCAATGAGCAGTTCTTC
TRBV6-1	-	TRBJ2-2	-	CASSGIGGLLTGELFF	TGTGCCAGCAGTGGAATAGGGGGACTACTGACCGGGGAGCTGTTTTTT
TRBV6-2/TRBV6-3	-	TRBJ1-4	TRBD1	CASSYWTGNEKLFF	TGTGCCAGCAGTTATTGGACAGGGAATGAAAAACTGTTTTTT
TRBV28	-	TRBJ2-7	-	CASSPRETYEQYF	TGTGCCAGCAGTCCCAGGGAAACTTACGAGCAGTACTTC
TRBV7-9	-	TRBJ1-1	-	CASSRGSGNTEAFF	TGTGCCAGCAGCAGAGGGAGCGGGAACACTGAAGCTTTCTTT
TRBV9	-	TRBJ2-3	TRBD2	CASSAPGTSALGHTDTQYF	TGTGCCAGCAGCGCCCCCGGGACTAGCGCATTGGGCCACACAGATACGCAGTATTTT
TRBV11-3	-	TRBJ1-5	-	CASSSAQPQHF	TGTGCCAGCAGTAGTGCGCAGCCCCAGCATTTT
TRBV19	-	TRBJ2-5	TRBD2	CASPPTRTSLRKTQYF	TGTGCCAGTCCGCCTACCAGGACTAGCCTACGGAAGACCCAGTACTTC
TRBV10-3	-	TRBJ1-4	-	CAISESGGGSTNEKLFF	TGTGCCATCAGTGAGTCGGGCGGGGGATCAACTAATGAAAAACTGTTTTTT
TRBV29-1	-	TRBJ2-1	TRBD2	CSVSLTSGVAEQFF	TGCAGCGTATCTCTGACTAGCGGGGTTGCGGAGCAGTTCTTC